The 24 T cell receptor beta chains listed next were all sequenced from one sample in a study of control samples from healthy donors and cancer patients. Measured with immunoSEQ multiplex PCR; TCRdb has only the in-frame clones, and not every one. The profile shows 76,000 or so clones, under 90% of them singletons. Sequencing was carried out using PBMCs. The receptors shown here come from a woman in her forties or fifties with colorectal cancer.

This sequence joins TRBV11-3 and TRBJ1-1; D perhaps matches TRBD1 (6 bases). Germline V gives CDR1 SGHNT, CDR2 YENEEA. CDR3 length: 13 amino acids. Trimming stripped 0 bases from V and 7 bases from J, with 9 bases between. The CDR3 spells CASSLDRGGEAFF. The CDR3 DNA reads as TGTGCCAGCAGCTTAGACAGGGGTGGTGAAGCTTTCTTT.

The chain recombines TRBV7-2 with TRBJ2-2; maybe TRBD2 (5 bases). V lost 5 bases and J 4 bases, leaving 11 bases between the germline ends. CDR3 length equals 14 residues. CDR1 SGHTA and CDR2 FQGNSA come from the germline V gene. The CDR3, as DNA: TGTGCCAGCAGCCGGGAACGGGCCACCGGGGAGCTGTTTTTT. Amino acids: CASSRERATGELFF.

Comment on this clone: Other DNA sequences from this sample encode an identical CDR3 as well. This chain links TRBV5-1 with TRBJ1-1, with D possibly TRBD1 on 5 matching bases. The length of the CDR3 is 15 residues. From germline, CDR1 is SGHRS and CDR2 YFSETQ. V lost 0 bases and J 4 bases, leaving 13 bases between the germline ends. In DNA form, the CDR3 reads TGCGCCAGCAGCTTGGTGGAGGGTGGGGGCACTGAAGCTTTCTTT. Amino acid sequence: CASSLVEGGGTEAFF.

This chain connects TRBV5-1 to TRBJ1-1, with D unresolved. The germline V gene encodes CDR1 SGHRS and CDR2 YFSETQ. The V and J ends lost 4 bases and 4 bases respectively, with 11 bases between them. The length of the CDR3 is 13 residues. CDR3 in DNA: TGCGCCAGCAGCAATGAGGGTAGCACTGAAGCTTTCTTT. It specifies CASSNEGSTEAFF.

DNA of the CDR3: TGTGCCAGCTCAGAGTTAGTGAGCTCTGGAAACACCATATATTTT. Translation gives CASSELVSSGNTIYF. The chain links TRBV18 to TRBJ1-3; D is unclear. V dropped 5 bases and J dropped 0 bases, with 11 bases sitting between them. Looked up from germline, CDR1 is KGHSH and CDR2 is LQKENI. The CDR3 loop spans 15 amino acids.

The chain recombines TRBV20-1 with TRBJ2-5, with D uncertain. This CDR3 spans 11 amino acids. V dropped 2 bases and J dropped 2 bases, with 3 bases sitting between them. Germline V CDR1 and CDR2: DFQATT, SNEGSKA (reference sequence). CDR3 bases: TGCAGTGCTAGAAGGCAAGAGACCCAGTACTTC. Protein sequence: CSARRQETQYF.

V usage is TRBV28 and J usage is TRBJ1-2; a weak D match, TRBD1 (6 bases). Trimming left V 7 bases short and J 5 bases short, with 17 bases between. The CDR3 spans 14 residues. Per the germline V gene, CDR1 is MDHEN and CDR2 is SYDVKM. CDR3 sequence reads: CASKVNRELYGYTF. As DNA, the CDR3 is TGTGCCAGCAAGGTAAACAGGGAACTATATGGCTACACCTTC.

In its sample, this clone was seen once. The chain has TRBV19 and TRBJ1-4; TRBD1 is a possible D gene (6 bases). The CDR3 length is 18 residues. From germline, CDR1 is LNHDA and CDR2 SQIVND (reference sequence). V was cut by 0 bases and J by 0 bases, with 14 bases left in between. CDR3 residues: CASSIDLVEGATNEKLFF. The DNA for the CDR3 is TGTGCCAGTAGTATAGACCTTGTTGAGGGGGCAACTAATGAAAAACTGTTTTTT.

The CDR3 nucleotides are TGTGCCAGCAGCCCATTTTCGGCCCAAGAGACCCAGTACTTC. Protein sequence: CASSPFSAQETQYF. The chain carries TRBV27 and TRBJ2-5, with no clear D. V was clipped by 6 bases and J by 1 base, with 12 bases between them. The CDR3 is 14 amino acids. Germline V gene sequence: CDR1 MNHEY, CDR2 SMNVEV (reference sequence).

V gene TRBV5-8 combines with J gene TRBJ1-5; 8 bases are a match to TRBD1. The CDR3 sequence is 16 residues long. Germline lookup yields CDR1 SGHTS and CDR2 YDEGEE. Trimming cost V 1 base and J 2 bases; bases outside gene matches: 5. CDR3 loop: CASSLTGGSGNQPQHF. As DNA, the CDR3 is TGTGCCAGCAGCTTGACAGGGGGTTCGGGCAATCAGCCCCAGCATTTT.

The chain has TRBV7-2 and TRBJ1-5; unclear D gene. V lost 1 base and J 9 bases, leaving 13 bases between the germline ends. The CDR3 spans 14 residues. Looked up from germline, CDR1 is SGHTA and CDR2 is FQGNSA. The CDR3 DNA sequence: TGTGCCAGCAGCTTAGATCCAGGCCTAAGGCCCCAGCATTTT. It specifies CASSLDPGLRPQHF.

This clone was seen once. The rearrangement uses TRBV6-1 and TRBJ1-5; no definite D call. Trimming took 1 base from V and 0 from J, leaving 7 bases between them. The CDR3 covers 15 residues. Germline CDR1 MNHNS, CDR2 SASEGT. For the CDR3, the DNA is TGTGCCAGCAGTGAAGGGGGAACTAGCAATCAGCCCCAGCATTTT. Its protein product is CASSEGGTSNQPQHF.

This clone was found once. The DNA for the CDR3 is TGTGCCAGTTCGCGGGCCCTTGGGGACATTCAGTACTTC. The encoded protein is CASSRALGDIQYF. This chain links TRBV19 with TRBJ2-4; possibly TRBD2 for D (5 bases). Germline CDR1 reads LNHDA; CDR2 reads SQIVND (reference sequence). The CDR3 runs 13 residues. V lost 8 bases and J lost 8, with 16 bases in between.

V gene TRBV5-1 combines with J gene TRBJ2-3; 9 positions match TRBD1. Germline CDR1 reads SGHRS; CDR2 reads YFSETQ. This CDR3 is built from 14 residues. V lost 4 bases to trimming and J lost 5 bases; unmatched junction nucleotides: 5. CDR3 DNA: TGCGCCAGCAGCGGGACAGGGTTGATAGATACGCAGTATTTT. It translates to CASSGTGLIDTQYF.

V is TRBV24-1 and J is TRBJ2-3, with TRBD1 identical over 10 bases. V lost 7 bases and J lost 4; bases outside the gene matches: 7. The CDR3 has 15 residues. Germline lookup yields CDR1 KGHDR and CDR2 SFDVKD. CDR3 loop: CATSPGTGESDTQYF. The CDR3, as DNA: TGTGCCACCAGCCCCGGGACAGGGGAGTCAGATACGCAGTATTTT.

V gene TRBV15 combines with J gene TRBJ2-5; no clear D gene. The CDR3 loop spans 12 amino acids. The V end was cut by 0 bases, the J end by 9 bases, with 8 bases between. From germline, CDR1 is LNHNV and CDR2 YYDKDF (reference sequence). The CDR3 nucleotides are TGTGCCACCAGCAGAGATACTGAGGCCCAGTACTTC. Translating it yields CATSRDTEAQYF.

The V gene is TRBV6-5, the J gene TRBJ1-1; D unresolved. Trimming shortened V by 4 bases and J by 1 base, and 13 bases separated the two germline ends. This CDR3 has 15 amino acids. CDR1 and CDR2 (germline): MNHEY, SVGAGI. The CDR3 sequence is CASSSRNFKNTEAFF. In DNA form, the CDR3 reads TGTGCCAGCAGTTCCCGGAACTTCAAGAACACTGAAGCTTTCTTT.

The CDR3 nucleotides are TGTGCCAGCAGCTTAGTCAGGAACACTGAAGCTTTCTTT. It codes for CASSLVRNTEAFF. V and J are TRBV7-2 and TRBJ1-1; no definite D call. V was cut by 1 base and J by 1 base, with 4 bases left in between. Germline V gene data show CDR1 as SGHTA and CDR2 as FQGNSA. The CDR3 loop spans 13 amino acids.

Points on this clone: An end of the junction does not agree with germline; a read error may underlie this. The chain combines TRBV20-1 with TRBJ1-2; TRBD1 matches at 9 bases. CDR1 DFQATT and CDR2 SNEGSKA come from the germline V gene (reference sequence). This CDR3 has 11 residues. The CDR3 DNA reads TGCAGTGGAACAGGGGGCACAAAGGGGGCCTTC. This sequence encodes CSGTGGTKGAF.

Only one count was recorded for this clone. In DNA form, the CDR3 reads TGCGCCAGCAGCTTGGTGGGGGCGGCTAATGAAAAACTGTTTTTT. Encoded protein: CASSLVGAANEKLFF. The chain uses TRBV5-1 and TRBJ1-4; D is possibly TRBD1 (6 bases). V gave up 0 bases and J gave up 3 bases, with 9 bases separating them. The CDR3 is made up of 15 amino acids. Germline CDR1 and CDR2: SGHRS and YFSETQ.

This sequence joins TRBV6-6 and TRBJ1-1, with D uncertain. The ends were cut back, 5 bases at V and 8 bases at J, with 15 bases in the middle. Germline V gives CDR1 MNHNY, CDR2 SVGAGI (reference sequence). The CDR3 has 13 residues. The CDR3 DNA is TGTGCCAGCAGTCCTCCAGTCACTGGGGAAGCTTTCTTT. Translating gives CASSPPVTGEAFF.

The V and J genes are TRBV25-1 and TRBJ2-7; D is ambiguous. The length of the CDR3 is 11 residues. The germline V and J ends were trimmed by 7 bases and 6 bases, with 10 bases remaining between them. The germline V gene encodes CDR1 MGHDK and CDR2 SYGVNS. For the CDR3, the DNA is TGTGCCAGCATGCTCAGGTCCGAGCAGTACGTC. It is translated as CASMLRSEQYV.

The V and J genes are TRBV2 and TRBJ1-1; 9 nucleotides agree with TRBD1. Losses at the gene ends were 4 bases for V and 6 bases for J; bases not matched to a gene: 6. The germline V gene has CDR1 SNHLY and CDR2 FYNNEI. This CDR3 has 14 residues. The CDR3 protein is CASSVQGAMAEAFF. Written as DNA, the CDR3 is TGTGCCAGCAGTGTACAGGGGGCGATGGCTGAAGCTTTCTTT.

The rearrangement links TRBV6-6 to TRBJ1-2; 7 bases are shared with TRBD1. This CDR3 has 12 amino acids. Germline lookup yields CDR1 MNHNY and CDR2 SVGAGI (reference sequence). Trimming at V came to 6 bases and at J to 7 bases, leaving 5 bases not matched to a gene. In DNA, the CDR3 is TGTGCCAGCAGGGACAGGTCGGGTGGCTACACCTTC. Its protein product is CASRDRSGGYTF.